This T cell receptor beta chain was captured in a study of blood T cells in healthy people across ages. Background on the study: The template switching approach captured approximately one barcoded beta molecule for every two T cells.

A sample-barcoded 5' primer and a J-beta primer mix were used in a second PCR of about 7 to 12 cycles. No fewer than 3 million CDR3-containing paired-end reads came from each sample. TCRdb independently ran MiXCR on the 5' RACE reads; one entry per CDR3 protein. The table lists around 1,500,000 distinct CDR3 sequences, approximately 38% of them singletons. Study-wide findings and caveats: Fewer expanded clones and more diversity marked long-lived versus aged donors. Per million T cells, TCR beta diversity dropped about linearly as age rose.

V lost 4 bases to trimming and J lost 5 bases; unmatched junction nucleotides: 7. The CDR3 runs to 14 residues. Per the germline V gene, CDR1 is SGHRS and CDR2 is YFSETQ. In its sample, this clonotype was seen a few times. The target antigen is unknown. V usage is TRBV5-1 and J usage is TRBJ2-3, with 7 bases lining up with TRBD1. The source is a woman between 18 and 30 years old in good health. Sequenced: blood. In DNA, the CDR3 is TGCGCCAGCAGCACCTCGACAGGGAGAGATACGCAGTATTTT. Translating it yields CASSTSTGRDTQYF.